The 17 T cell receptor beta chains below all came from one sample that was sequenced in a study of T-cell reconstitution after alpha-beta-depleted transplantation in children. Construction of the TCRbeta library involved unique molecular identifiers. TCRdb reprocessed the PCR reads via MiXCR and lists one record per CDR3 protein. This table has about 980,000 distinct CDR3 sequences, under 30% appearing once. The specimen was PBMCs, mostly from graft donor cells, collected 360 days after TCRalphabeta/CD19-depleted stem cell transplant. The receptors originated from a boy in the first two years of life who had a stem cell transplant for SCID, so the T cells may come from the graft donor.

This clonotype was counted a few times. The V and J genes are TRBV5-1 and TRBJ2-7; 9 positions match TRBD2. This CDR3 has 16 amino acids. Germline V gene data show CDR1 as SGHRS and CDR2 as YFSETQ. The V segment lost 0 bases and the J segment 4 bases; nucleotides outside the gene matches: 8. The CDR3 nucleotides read TGCGCCAGCAGCTTGGTGGCTAGCGGGGAACCATACGAGCAGTACTTC. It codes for CASSLVASGEPYEQYF.

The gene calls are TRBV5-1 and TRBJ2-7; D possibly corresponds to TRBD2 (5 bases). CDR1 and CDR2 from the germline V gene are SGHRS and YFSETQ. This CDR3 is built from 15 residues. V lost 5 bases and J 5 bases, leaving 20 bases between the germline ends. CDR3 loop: CASSSTRGLFNEQYF. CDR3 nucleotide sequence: TGCGCCAGCAGTTCCACCCGGGGTTTGTTCAACGAGCAGTACTTC.

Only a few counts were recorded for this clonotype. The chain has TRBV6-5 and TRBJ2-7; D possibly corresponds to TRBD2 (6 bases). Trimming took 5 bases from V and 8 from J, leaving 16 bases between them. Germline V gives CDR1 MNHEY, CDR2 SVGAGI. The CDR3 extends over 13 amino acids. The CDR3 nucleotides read TGTGCCAGCAGTCTCGACGGGAGAGGCCAGCAGTACTTC. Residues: CASSLDGRGQQYF.

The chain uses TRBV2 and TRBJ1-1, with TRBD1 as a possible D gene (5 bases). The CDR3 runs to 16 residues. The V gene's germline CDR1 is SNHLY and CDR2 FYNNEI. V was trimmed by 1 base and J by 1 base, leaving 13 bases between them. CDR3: CASSEVQGLGNTEAFF. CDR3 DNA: TGTGCCAGCAGTGAAGTCCAGGGACTAGGGAACACTGAAGCTTTCTTT.

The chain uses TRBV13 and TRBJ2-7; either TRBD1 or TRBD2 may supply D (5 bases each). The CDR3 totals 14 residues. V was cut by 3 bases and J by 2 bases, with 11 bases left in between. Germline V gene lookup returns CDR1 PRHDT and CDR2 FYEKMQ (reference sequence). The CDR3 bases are TGTGCCAGCAGCTTTCCGGGACCTGCCTACGAGCAGTACTTC. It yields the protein CASSFPGPAYEQYF.

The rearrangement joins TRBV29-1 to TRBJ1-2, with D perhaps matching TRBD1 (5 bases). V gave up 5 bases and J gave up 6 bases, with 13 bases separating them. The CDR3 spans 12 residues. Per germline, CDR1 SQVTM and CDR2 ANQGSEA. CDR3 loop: CSVQGGWNGYTF. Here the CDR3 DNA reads TGCAGCGTTCAGGGTGGGTGGAATGGCTACACCTTC.

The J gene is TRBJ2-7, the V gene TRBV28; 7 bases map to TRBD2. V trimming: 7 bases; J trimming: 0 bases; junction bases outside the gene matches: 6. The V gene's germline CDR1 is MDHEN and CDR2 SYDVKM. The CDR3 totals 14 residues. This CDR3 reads CASTRGGNSYEQYF. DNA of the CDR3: TGTGCCAGCACTAGGGGAGGGAACTCCTACGAGCAGTACTTC. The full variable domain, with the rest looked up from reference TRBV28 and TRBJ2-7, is DVKVTQSSRYLVKRTGEKVFLECVQDMDHENMFWYRQDPGLGLRLIYFSYDVKMKEKGDIPEGYSVSREKKERFSLILESASTNQTSMYLCASTRGGNSYEQYFGPGTRLTVT.

Written as DNA, the CDR3 is TGCAGCGTTGAAGATAGGTGGTATAGTGGGACAGGCCCTTTGGGGAGGGATGAGCAGTTCTTC. Its protein product is CSVEDRWYSGTGPLGRDEQFF. V and J are TRBV29-1 and TRBJ2-1, with a possible D match to TRBD1 (8 bases). This CDR3 contains 21 residues. Germline V gives CDR1 SQVTM, CDR2 ANQGSEA. V lost 0 bases and J 8 bases, leaving 35 bases between the germline ends.

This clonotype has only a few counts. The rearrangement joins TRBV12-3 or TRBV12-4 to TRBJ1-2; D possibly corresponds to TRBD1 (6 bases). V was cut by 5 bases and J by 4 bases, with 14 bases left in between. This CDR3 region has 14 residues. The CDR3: CASSGVQGPYGYTF. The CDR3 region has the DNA TGTGCCAGCAGTGGGGTACAGGGCCCCTATGGCTACACCTTC.

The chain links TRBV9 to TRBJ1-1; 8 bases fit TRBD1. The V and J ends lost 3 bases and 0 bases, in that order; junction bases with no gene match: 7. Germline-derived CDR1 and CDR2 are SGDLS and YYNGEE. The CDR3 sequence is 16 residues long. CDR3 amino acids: CASSDLNRGMNTEAFF. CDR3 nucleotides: TGTGCCAGCAGCGACCTCAACAGGGGGATGAACACTGAAGCTTTCTTT.

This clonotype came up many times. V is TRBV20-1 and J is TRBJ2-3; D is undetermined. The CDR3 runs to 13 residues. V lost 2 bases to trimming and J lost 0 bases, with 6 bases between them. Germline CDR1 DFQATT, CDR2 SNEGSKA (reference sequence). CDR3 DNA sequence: TGCAGTGCTAGATATGTGAGCACAGATACGCAGTATTTT. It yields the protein CSARYVSTDTQYF.

The CDR3 sequence is CASSFMGTGAANYGYTF. In nucleotides, the CDR3 is TGTGCCAGCAGTTTTATGGGGACAGGTGCAGCTAACTATGGCTACACCTTC. This rearrangement joins TRBV12-3 or TRBV12-4 to TRBJ1-2; 8 bases map to TRBD1. This CDR3 is built from 17 residues. The junction had 9 bases not matched to a gene; V was cut back by 3 bases and J by 0 bases.

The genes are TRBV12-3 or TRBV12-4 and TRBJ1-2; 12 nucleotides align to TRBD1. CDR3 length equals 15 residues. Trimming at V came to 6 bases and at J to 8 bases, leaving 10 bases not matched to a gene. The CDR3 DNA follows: TGTGCCAGCAGAGACCGGGGACAGGGGGCGGTGGGCTACACCTTC. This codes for CASRDRGQGAVGYTF.

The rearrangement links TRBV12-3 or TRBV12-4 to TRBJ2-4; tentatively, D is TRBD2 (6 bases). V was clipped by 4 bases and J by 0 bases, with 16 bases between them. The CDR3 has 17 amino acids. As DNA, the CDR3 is TGTGCCAGCAGTTCTCCCCCCGGGACTGTAGCCAAAAACATTCAGTACTTC. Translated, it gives CASSSPPGTVAKNIQYF.

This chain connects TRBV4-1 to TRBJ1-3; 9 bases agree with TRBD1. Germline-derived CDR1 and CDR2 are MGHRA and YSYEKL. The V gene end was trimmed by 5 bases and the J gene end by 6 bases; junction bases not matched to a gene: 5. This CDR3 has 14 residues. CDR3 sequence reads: CASSSRDRENTIYF. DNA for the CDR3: TGCGCCAGCAGCAGCCGGGACAGGGAAAACACCATATATTTT.

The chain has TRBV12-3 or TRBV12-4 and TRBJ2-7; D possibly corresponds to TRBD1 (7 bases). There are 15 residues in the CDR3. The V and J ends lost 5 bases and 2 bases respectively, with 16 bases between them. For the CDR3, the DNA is TGTGCCAGCAGTATAAGACAGGGAGGCGCCTACGAGCAGTACTTC. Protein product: CASSIRQGGAYEQYF.

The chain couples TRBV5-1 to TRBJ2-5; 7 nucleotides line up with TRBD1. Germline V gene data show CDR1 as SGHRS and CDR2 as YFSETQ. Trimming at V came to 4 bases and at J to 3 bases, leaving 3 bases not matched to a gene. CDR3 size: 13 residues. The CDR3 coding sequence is TGCGCCAGCAGCCGGGACAGCAAAGAGACCCAGTACTTC. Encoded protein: CASSRDSKETQYF.